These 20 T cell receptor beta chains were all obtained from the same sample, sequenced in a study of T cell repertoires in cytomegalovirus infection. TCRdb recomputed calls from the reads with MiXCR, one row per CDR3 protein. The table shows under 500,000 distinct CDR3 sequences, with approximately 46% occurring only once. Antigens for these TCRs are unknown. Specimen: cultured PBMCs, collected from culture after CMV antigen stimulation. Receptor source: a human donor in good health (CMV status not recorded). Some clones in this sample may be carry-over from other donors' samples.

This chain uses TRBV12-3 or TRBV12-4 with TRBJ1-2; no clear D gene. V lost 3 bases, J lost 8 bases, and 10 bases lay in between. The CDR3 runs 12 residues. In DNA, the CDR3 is TGTGCCAGCAGTTTGTACGCGCAGGGCTACACCTTC. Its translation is CASSLYAQGYTF.

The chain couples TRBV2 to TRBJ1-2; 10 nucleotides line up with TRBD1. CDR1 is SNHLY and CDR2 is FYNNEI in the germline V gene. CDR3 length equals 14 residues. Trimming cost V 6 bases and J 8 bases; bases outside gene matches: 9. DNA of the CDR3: TGTGCCAGCAGCCGGGACAGGGGTTCTTCGGGCTACACCTTC. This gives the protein CASSRDRGSSGYTF.

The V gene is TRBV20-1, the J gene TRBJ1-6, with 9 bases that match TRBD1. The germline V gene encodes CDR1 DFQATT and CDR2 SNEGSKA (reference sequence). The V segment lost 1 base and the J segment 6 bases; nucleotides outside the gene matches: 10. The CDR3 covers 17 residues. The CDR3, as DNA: TGCAGTGCTAGAGTTATTATGGGACAGGGAAGTAATTCACCCCTCCACTTT. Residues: CSARVIMGQGSNSPLHF.

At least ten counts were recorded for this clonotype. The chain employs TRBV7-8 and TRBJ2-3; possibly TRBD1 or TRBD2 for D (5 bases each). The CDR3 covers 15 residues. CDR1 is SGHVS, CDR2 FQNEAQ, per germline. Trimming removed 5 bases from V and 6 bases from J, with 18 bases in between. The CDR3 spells CASSPRGQGSDTQYF. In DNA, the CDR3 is TGTGCCAGCAGCCCCAGAGGGCAGGGCTCCGATACGCAGTATTTT. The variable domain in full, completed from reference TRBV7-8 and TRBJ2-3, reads GAGVSQSPRYKVAKRGQDVALRCDPISGHVSLFWYQQALGQGPEFLTYFQNEAQLDKSGLPSDRFFAERPEGSVSTLKIQRTQQEDSAVYLCASSPRGQGSDTQYFGPGTRLTVL.

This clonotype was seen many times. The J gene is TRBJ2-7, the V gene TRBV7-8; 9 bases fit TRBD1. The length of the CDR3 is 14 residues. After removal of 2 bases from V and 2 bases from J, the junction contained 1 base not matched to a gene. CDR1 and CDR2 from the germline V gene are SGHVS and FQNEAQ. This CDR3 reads CASSLRTGAYEQYF. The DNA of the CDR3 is TGTGCCAGCAGCTTAAGGACAGGGGCCTACGAGCAGTACTTC.

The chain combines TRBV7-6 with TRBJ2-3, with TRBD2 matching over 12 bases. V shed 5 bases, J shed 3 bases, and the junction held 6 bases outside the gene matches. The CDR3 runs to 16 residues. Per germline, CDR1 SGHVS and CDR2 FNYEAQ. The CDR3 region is CASSPRLAGVTDTQYF. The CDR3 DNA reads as TGTGCCAGCAGCCCAAGACTAGCGGGAGTGACAGATACGCAGTATTTT.

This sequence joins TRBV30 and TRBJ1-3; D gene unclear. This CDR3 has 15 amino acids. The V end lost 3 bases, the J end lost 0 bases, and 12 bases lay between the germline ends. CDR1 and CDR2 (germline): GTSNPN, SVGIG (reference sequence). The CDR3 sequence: CAWSARRASGNTIYF. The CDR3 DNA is TGTGCCTGGAGCGCACGCCGAGCCTCTGGAAACACCATATATTTT.

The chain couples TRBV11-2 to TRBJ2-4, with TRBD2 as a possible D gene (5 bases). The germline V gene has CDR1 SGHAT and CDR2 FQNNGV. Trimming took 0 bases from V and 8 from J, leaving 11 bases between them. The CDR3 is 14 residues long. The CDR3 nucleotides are TGTGCCAGCAGCTTAGATAGGATGAGGGACATTCAGTACTTC. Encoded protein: CASSLDRMRDIQYF.

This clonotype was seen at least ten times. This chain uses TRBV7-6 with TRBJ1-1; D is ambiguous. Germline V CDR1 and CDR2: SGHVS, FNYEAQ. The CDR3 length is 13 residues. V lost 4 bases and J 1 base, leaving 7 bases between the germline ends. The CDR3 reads CASSSGENTEAFF. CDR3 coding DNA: TGTGCCAGCAGCTCCGGAGAGAACACTGAAGCTTTCTTT. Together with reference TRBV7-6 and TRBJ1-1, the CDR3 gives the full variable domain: GAGVSQSPRYKVTKRGQDVALRCDPISGHVSLYWYRQALGQGPEFLTYFNYEAQQDKSGLPNDRFSAERPEGSISTLTIQRTEQRDSAMYRCASSSGENTEAFFGQGTRLTVV.

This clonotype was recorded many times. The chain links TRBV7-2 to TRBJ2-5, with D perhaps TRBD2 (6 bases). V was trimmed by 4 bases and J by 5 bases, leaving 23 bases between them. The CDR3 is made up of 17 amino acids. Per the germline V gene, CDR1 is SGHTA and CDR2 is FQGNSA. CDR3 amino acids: CASSSPSRESISETQYF. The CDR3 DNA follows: TGTGCCAGCAGCTCCCCCAGCCGGGAGTCCATTTCGGAGACCCAGTACTTC.

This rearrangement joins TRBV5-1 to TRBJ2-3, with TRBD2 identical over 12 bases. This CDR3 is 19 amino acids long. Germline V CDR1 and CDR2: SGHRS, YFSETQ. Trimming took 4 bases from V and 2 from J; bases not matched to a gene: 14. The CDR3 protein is CASSPLAGGPSHYTDTQYF. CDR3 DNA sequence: TGCGCCAGCAGCCCCCTAGCGGGAGGGCCGTCACACTACACAGATACGCAGTATTTT.

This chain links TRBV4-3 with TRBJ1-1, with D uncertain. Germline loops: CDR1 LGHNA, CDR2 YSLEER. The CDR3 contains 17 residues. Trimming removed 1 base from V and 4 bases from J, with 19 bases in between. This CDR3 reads CASSQVLSPHWSTEAFF. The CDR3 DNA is TGCGCCAGCAGCCAAGTACTCTCTCCTCACTGGAGCACTGAAGCTTTCTTT.

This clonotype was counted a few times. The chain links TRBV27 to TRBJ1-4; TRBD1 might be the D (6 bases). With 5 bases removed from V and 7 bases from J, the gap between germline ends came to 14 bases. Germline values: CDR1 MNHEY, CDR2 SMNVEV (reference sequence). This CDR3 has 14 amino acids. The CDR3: CASSPRGQREKLFF. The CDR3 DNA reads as TGTGCCAGCAGTCCCCGGGGACAACGTGAAAAACTGTTTTTT.

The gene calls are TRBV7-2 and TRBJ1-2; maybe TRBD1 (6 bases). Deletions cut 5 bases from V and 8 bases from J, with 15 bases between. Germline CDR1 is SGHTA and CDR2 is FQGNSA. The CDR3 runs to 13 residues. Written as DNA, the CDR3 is TGTGCCAGCAGCGTCCGGACAGTTAGGGGCTACACCTTC. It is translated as CASSVRTVRGYTF.

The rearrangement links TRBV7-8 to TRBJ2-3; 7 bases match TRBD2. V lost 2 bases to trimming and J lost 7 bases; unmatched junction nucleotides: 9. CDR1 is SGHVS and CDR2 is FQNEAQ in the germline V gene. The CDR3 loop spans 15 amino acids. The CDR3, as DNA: TGTGCCAGCAGCTTACTTCGACTAGCAGCTAATACGCAGTATTTT. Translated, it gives CASSLLRLAANTQYF.

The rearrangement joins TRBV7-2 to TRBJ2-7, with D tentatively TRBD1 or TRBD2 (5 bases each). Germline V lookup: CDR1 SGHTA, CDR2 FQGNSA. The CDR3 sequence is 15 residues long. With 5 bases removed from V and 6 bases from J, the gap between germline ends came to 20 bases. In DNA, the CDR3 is TGTGCCAGCAGCCGACAGCGTAGTGTGGCGGGCGAGCAGTACTTC. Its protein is CASSRQRSVAGEQYF. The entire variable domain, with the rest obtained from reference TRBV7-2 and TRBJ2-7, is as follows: GAGVSQSPSNKVTEKGKDVELRCDPISGHTALYWYRQSLGQGLEFLIYFQGNSAPDKSGLPSDRFSAERTGGSVSTLTIQRTQQEDSAVYLCASSRQRSVAGEQYFGPGTRLTVT.

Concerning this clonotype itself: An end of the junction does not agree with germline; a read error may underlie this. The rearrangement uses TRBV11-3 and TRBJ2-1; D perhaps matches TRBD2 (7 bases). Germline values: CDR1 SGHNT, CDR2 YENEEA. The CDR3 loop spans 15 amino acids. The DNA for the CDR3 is TGTGCCAGCAGCTTAGATGGGAGGGGGGAAAATGCGCAGTTCTTC. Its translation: CASSLDGRGENAQFF.

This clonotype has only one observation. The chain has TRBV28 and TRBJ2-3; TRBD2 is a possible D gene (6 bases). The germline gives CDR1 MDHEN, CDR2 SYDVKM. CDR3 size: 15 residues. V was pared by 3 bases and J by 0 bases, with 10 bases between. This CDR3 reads CASSFRRGSTDTQYF. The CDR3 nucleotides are TGTGCCAGCAGTTTTCGGCGGGGTAGCACAGATACGCAGTATTTT.

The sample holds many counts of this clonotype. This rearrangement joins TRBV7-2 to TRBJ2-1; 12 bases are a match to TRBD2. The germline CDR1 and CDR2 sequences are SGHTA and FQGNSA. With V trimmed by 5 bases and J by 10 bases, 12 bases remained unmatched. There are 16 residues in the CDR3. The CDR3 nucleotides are TGTGCCAGCAGCCTACACCGGACTAGCGGGATTCGCGAGCAGTTCTTC. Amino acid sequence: CASSLHRTSGIREQFF.

Here the CDR3 reads CASSEGQIGGYGYTF. The CDR3 DNA sequence: TGTGCCAGCAGCGAGGGCCAGATTGGGGGGTATGGCTACACCTTC. The V and J genes are TRBV6-1 and TRBJ1-2; TRBD1 might be the D (5 bases). This CDR3 has 15 amino acids. The germline V and J ends were trimmed by 6 bases and 5 bases, with 19 bases remaining between them. Germline V lookup: CDR1 MNHNS, CDR2 SASEGT.